Included here is one T cell receptor (beta chain) sequence, with context. The antigen it binds to is not known. No qualities accompany the bases; no much larger clone lies one base away. The sample carries other DNA sequences with the same CDR3. Using the deep immunoSEQ assay, TCR CDR3 regions were amplified from genomic DNA by multiplex PCR. Extracted genomic DNA from each cell subset was spread evenly across all wells of several immunoSEQ 96-well plates, with each plate serving as a replicate. For sorted subsets, each replicate PCR was loaded with approximately 200 ng genomic DNA, equivalent to roughly 30,000 T cell genomes. The purified libraries were quantified using a Qubit 3.0 fluorometer, sized with a Bioanalyzer 2100, and then quantified again using the KAPA Library Quantification kit. A separate single-read 150-cycle Illumina NextSeq 550 flow cell was used to sequence each immunoSEQ 96-well plate. Per the original workflow: The immunoSEQ output contained only junctional sequences without quality scores, so filtering could not match that applied to full-length reads. To assign V/J genes and CDR3, sequences were annotated against IMGT germline references using PyIR, a Python wrapper for IgBLAST v1.9. Reads with weak V/J assignments (E-value above 1e-6), missing CDR3, stop codons, out-of-frame junctions, or ambiguous translated residues were removed. V3J clonotypes were defined as sequences sharing the same inferred V gene, J gene, and CDR3 amino acid sequence. To compute the percentage overlap between repertoires, the number of shared unique clonotypes was divided by the size of the smaller repertoire. Three approaches were used to assess repertoire richness: RTK rarefaction, the Chao1 estimator, and Recon v2.1 estimates of unobserved clonotypes. Generation probabilities for all TCRbeta clonotypes obtained by the gDNA method from a few donors were computed using OLGA. The source is immuneACCESS, and TCRdb retained only in-frame sequences with V and J called. Part of the clones is not carried over; for the studies checked, unresolved V genes explain less than half of this, and the remainder is unexplained. D and trimming were read from the DNA, whereas the V and J calls and clone size are those reported in that table. Counted in this sample were 2.3 million or so clones; 90% to 95% of them appeared once. The ten largest clones take up under 0.45% of the sample.

The data derive from a study of shared clonotypes between healthy human individuals (dated by TCRdb to 2018 to 2020). Notes on the research overall: Two women and three men aged 18 to 49 years were included in the cohort. For each donor, CD4 naive and CD4 memory were each run on three plates, CD8 naive on two plates, and CD8 memory on one plate. The study deeply sequenced blood TCR repertoires of five healthy adults to estimate repertoire size and the extent of clonotype sharing between individuals. Different laboratories and diverse techniques were used to prepare libraries and sequence TCR repertoires, to increase sequencing depth and limit assay-specific biases. Leukapheresis yielded between about 0.85 and 9 billion PBMCs per donor.

Trimming costs V 5 bases and J 0 bases, and their ends lie 8 bases apart. The CDR1 and CDR2 encoded by the germline V gene (reference sequence) are SEHNR and FQNEAQ. There are 13 amino acids in the CDR3, from cysteine to phenylalanine inclusive. The retained sequence is limited to the CDR3, 39 bases, with the frame set at the first base. Healthy HIV-negative adults with no recently reported acute infections or vaccinations were included as donors. Every donor was a Caucasian adult living in Nashville, Tennessee, USA. CD4+ T cells were enriched by magnetic negative selection; naive cells were then positively selected on CD45RA, and the negative fraction formed the memory subset. Blood was collected by leukapheresis, and PBMCs were isolated by Ficoll-Histopaque density gradient centrifugation and then cryopreserved in liquid nitrogen vapor phase. Purity and quantity of every magnetically sorted T cell population were checked by analytical flow cytometry. From each sorted fraction, genomic DNA was isolated and quantified by UV absorbance on a Nanodrop 2000c.

Beyond this particular receptor, the publication reports: The genetic and exposure-history diversity represented was limited by the small number of donors. Sharing across several donors was observed for approximately 5% of naive CD4, 3% to 3.5% of naive CD8, about 2.5% of memory CD4, and about 0.39% of memory CD8 clonotypes. Sampling was restricted to blood, and TCR repertoires in tissue are likely to differ from TCR repertoires in blood. Larger estimated clonotype richness was generally found for naive subsets than for memory subsets. Compared with non-shared clonotypes, clonotypes shared by all four sorted-subset donors had higher generation probabilities. Incomplete sequencing was indicated by rarefaction of sorted-subset datasets, despite the large sequencing depth. Pairwise subsampling led to the expectation that sequencing depth would affect the degree of clonotype sharing among donors.

Sequenced input: naive CD4+ T cells from PBMCs. The sample's cell subset or site label, decoded: CD45RA+ positively selected. The clonotype was recovered from a young man in good health. Some clones in this sample may be carry-over from other donors' samples. The rearrangement combines TRBV7-9 with TRBJ2-7; a tentative D match to TRBD2 spans 6 bases. Here is the DNA: TGTGCCAGCAGCAGGGACTCCTCCTACGAGCAGTACTTC. This encodes CASSRDSSYEQYF. The CDR3, completed at both ends by the reference TRBV7-9 and TRBJ2-7 genes, gives the full variable domain DTGVSQNPRHKITKRGQNVTFRCDPISEHNRLYWYRQTLGQGPEFLTYFQNEAQLEKSRLLSDRFSAERPKGSFSTLEIQRTEQGDSAMYLCASSRDSSYEQYFGPGTRLTVT.